The rows below give T cell receptor beta chains drawn from one sample of a study of HIV-infected children after antiretroviral therapy interruption. MiXCR was run by TCRdb on the 3' RACE reads, yielding one entry per CDR3 protein. The profile covers about 83,000 distinct CDR3 sequences, with 6.9% appearing a single time and 0.85% to 1.2% taken by the ten largest. The sequences come from CD45RA+ CD4+ T cells from PBMCs, pooled from several time points, collected from a donor given antiretroviral therapy, either interrupted or continuous. The receptors here all came from a pool of human donors with HIV. Both conserved end residues are part of each CDR3. The order of the fields is clone size, J gene, V gene, D gene, CDR3 protein, CDR3 DNA. A D gene is named only where the DNA matches it firmly. Only some rows state a clone size, as once, few, many or a class for expanded clones.

>many|TRBJ2-2|TRBV7-3|NA
CASSAQGYWNTGELFF
TGTGCCAGCAGCGCCCAGGGGTACTGGAACACCGGGGAGCTGTTTTTT
>many|TRBJ1-2|TRBV5-4|TRBD1
CASSAGQGFSGYTF
TGTGCCAGCAGCGCGGGACAGGGTTTTTCTGGCTACACCTTC
>many|TRBJ1-2|TRBV12-3/TRBV12-4|NA
CASSLGVDYTF
TGTGCCAGCAGTCTTGGGGTTGACTACACCTTC
>few|TRBJ1-1|TRBV12-3/TRBV12-4|TRBD1
CASSSRTGTYTEAFF
TGTGCCAGCAGTTCCCGGACAGGGACGTACACTGAAGCTTTCTTT
>many|TRBJ2-1|TRBV20-1|NA
CSAIQGGGGDEQFF
TGCAGTGCTATCCAAGGAGGAGGGGGGGATGAGCAGTTCTTC
>NA|TRBJ2-7|TRBV13|NA
CASKGRGGRTNYEQYF
TGTGCCAGCAAGGGTAGGGGTGGAAGGACGAACTACGAGCAGTACTTC
>once|TRBJ2-5|TRBV2|TRBD1
CASSERGGLAKETQYF
TGTGCCAGCAGTGAGCGAGGGGGCTTGGCTAAAGAGACCCAGTACTTC
>many|TRBJ1-2|TRBV2|NA
CASSDDKTEGYTF
TGTGCCAGCAGTGATGACAAAACTGAGGGCTACACCTTC
>NA|TRBJ1-4|TRBV29-1|NA
CSVRQGGGNEKLFF
TGCAGCGTCCGTCAAGGGGGGGGCAATGAAAAACTGTTTTTT
>NA|TRBJ2-1|TRBV19|NA
CASSPPRYPRNEQFF
TGTGCCAGTAGTCCTCCCCGGTATCCGAGGAATGAGCAGTTCTTC
>many|TRBJ1-6|TRBV7-2|NA
CASSLHSKGVFNSPLHF
TGTGCCAGCAGCTTACATTCCAAAGGGGTCTTTAATTCACCCCTCCACTTT
>NA|TRBJ2-3|TRBV12-3/TRBV12-4|TRBD1
CASRPTGSDTQYF
TGTGCCAGCAGACCGACAGGGTCAGATACGCAGTATTTT
>NA|TRBJ1-3|TRBV5-6|NA
CASSYRESSGNTIYF
TGTGCCAGCAGCTACAGGGAGAGCTCTGGAAACACCATATATTTT
>many|TRBJ2-1|TRBV5-1|NA
CASSLAGARNEQFF
TGCGCCAGCAGCTTGGCAGGGGCAAGGAATGAGCAGTTCTTC
>NA|TRBJ1-5|TRBV12-3/TRBV12-4|NA
CASSFGPQGGGNQPQHF
TGTGCCAGCAGTTTTGGCCCCCAGGGAGGTGGTAATCAGCCCCAGCATTTT
>NA|TRBJ2-1|TRBV2|TRBD1
CASAKTRTGANEQFF
TGTGCCAGCGCCAAAACACGGACAGGGGCCAATGAGCAGTTCTTC
>many|TRBJ2-3|TRBV12-3/TRBV12-4|TRBD1
CASSFGQGLRDTQYF
TGTGCCAGCAGTTTCGGACAGGGACTCCGAGATACGCAGTATTTT
>few|TRBJ1-5|TRBV7-6|NA
CASSLNLFQPQHF
TGTGCCAGCAGCTTAAATTTATTCCAGCCCCAGCATTTT
>NA|TRBJ1-5|TRBV7-9|NA
CASSQAGDQPQHF
TGTGCCAGCAGCCAGGCCGGGGACCAGCCCCAGCATTTT
>few|TRBJ2-7|TRBV20-1|TRBD2
CSANNPTSGGGEQYF
TGCAGCGCCAATAACCCCACTAGCGGGGGAGGGGAGCAGTACTTC
>many|TRBJ2-3|TRBV12-3/TRBV12-4|NA
CASTPGGDTQYF
TGTGCCAGCACCCCCGGCGGAGATACGCAGTATTTT
>few|TRBJ1-2|TRBV11-2|NA
CASSRGAYGYTF
TGTGCCAGCAGCAGGGGAGCCTACGGCTACACCTTC
>many|TRBJ1-1|TRBV6-2/TRBV6-3|TRBD1
CASKKGADTEAFF
TGTGCCAGCAAAAAGGGGGCGGACACTGAAGCTTTCTTT
>many|TRBJ1-4|TRBV20-1|NA
CSARDKGFEKLFF
TGCAGTGCTAGAGATAAAGGGTTTGAAAAACTGTTTTTT
>NA|TRBJ2-7|TRBV29-1|NA
CSVELVGNGEQYF
TGCAGCGTTGAATTGGTCGGGAACGGGGAGCAGTACTTC
>many|TRBJ1-1|TRBV7-9|NA
CASSSVAGIVIPNTEAFF
TGTGCCAGCAGCTCCGTCGCAGGGATCGTAATTCCGAACACTGAAGCTTTCTTT
>many|TRBJ1-1|TRBV20-1|NA
CSAKPQGRTEAFF
TGCAGCGCCAAACCTCAGGGGCGGACTGAAGCTTTCTTT
>many|TRBJ2-7|TRBV3-1|TRBD2
CASSSGGFEQYF
TGTGCCAGCAGCTCCGGGGGGTTCGAGCAGTACTTC
>NA|TRBJ1-1|TRBV10-2|NA
CASSVRSSEAFF
TGCGCCAGCAGTGTCCGTAGCTCTGAAGCTTTCTTT
>NA|TRBJ1-5|TRBV2|TRBD1
CASQQGANQPQHF
TGTGCCAGCCAACAGGGGGCAAATCAGCCCCAGCATTTT
>few|TRBJ2-7|TRBV28|NA
CASSLVRDSYEQYF
TGTGCCAGCAGTTTGGTCAGGGACTCCTACGAGCAGTACTTC
>many|TRBJ2-1|TRBV5-6|NA
CASNLFGNEQFF
TGTGCCAGCAACTTATTCGGCAATGAGCAGTTCTTC
>NA|TRBJ1-1|TRBV2|NA
CASSEDGILNTEAFF
TGTGCCAGCAGTGAGGACGGAATTTTGAACACTGAAGCTTTCTTT